A selection of T cell receptor beta chains follows, all from one sample in a study of T cells of healthy individuals. TCRdb processed the 5' RACE reads anew with MiXCR; each CDR3 protein has one entry. The sample holds nearly 100,000 distinct CDR3 sequences, approximately 15% seen once. The receptors stem from a human donor in good health. Both conserved end residues are part of each CDR3. A D gene is named only where the DNA matches it firmly. Clone size is not always given. Where it is, it says once, few, many or a class for expanded clones.

TRBJ2-1	TRBV10-3	many	-	TGTGCCATCAGTGTCGGGGCGGACAATGAGCAGTTCTTC	CAISVGADNEQFF
TRBJ2-1	TRBV6-4	few	-	TGTGCCAGCAGCCCCCAAGCCGGGGGCCACAATGAGCAGTTCTTC	CASSPQAGGHNEQFF
TRBJ2-5	TRBV9	-	-	TGTGCCAGCAGCGTAGATGGGTACCAAGAGACCCAGTACTTC	CASSVDGYQETQYF
TRBJ2-3	TRBV20-1	-	-	TGCAGTGCGTATAGTAGAGGGGGATTTCGCACAGATACGCAGTATTTT	CSAYSRGGFRTDTQYF
TRBJ2-4	TRBV20-1	few	-	TGCAGTGCCCATCCGAATACAGGGACTAAGGGCATTCAGTACTTC	CSAHPNTGTKGIQYF
TRBJ2-1	TRBV27	few	-	TGTGCCAGCAGTTTCGGAGGGTACAATGAGCAGTTCTTC	CASSFGGYNEQFF
TRBJ2-1	TRBV6-2/TRBV6-3	few	TRBD1	TGTGCCAGCAGTCGAGACCCGGACAGGTACAATGAGCAGTTCTTC	CASSRDPDRYNEQFF
TRBJ2-1	TRBV5-6	many	-	TGTGCCAGCTTGACAAACAATGAGCAGTTCTTC	CASLTNNEQFF
TRBJ1-5	TRBV4-3	many	-	TGCGCCAGCAGCCAAGAGGTACATCAGCCCCAGCATTTT	CASSQEVHQPQHF
TRBJ2-3	TRBV7-3	few	TRBD2	TGTGCCAGCAGCTTCTCGGGGGGGCCCGGAGATACGCAGTATTTT	CASSFSGGPGDTQYF